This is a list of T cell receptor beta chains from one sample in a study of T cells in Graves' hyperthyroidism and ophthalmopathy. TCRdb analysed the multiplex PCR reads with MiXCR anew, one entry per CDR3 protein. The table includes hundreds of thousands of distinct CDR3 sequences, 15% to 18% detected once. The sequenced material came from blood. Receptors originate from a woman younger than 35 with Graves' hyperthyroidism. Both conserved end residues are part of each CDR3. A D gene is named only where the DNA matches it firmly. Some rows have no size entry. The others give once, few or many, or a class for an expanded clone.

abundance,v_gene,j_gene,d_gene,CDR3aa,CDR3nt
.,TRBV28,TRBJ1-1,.,CASSGREGQGSAEAFF,TGTGCCAGCAGCGGGAGGGAAGGGCAGGGATCCGCTGAAGCTTTCTTT
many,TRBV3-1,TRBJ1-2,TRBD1,CASTQGTANYGYTF,TGTGCCAGCACTCAGGGGACAGCTAACTATGGCTACACCTTC
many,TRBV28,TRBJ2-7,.,CASSLLIHEQYF,TGTGCCAGCAGTTTATTAATACACGAGCAGTACTTC
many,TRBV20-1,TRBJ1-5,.,CSARDIRSGDEAQHF,TGCAGTGCTAGAGATATCAGGTCAGGCGACGAGGCCCAGCATTTT
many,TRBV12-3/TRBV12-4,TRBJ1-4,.,CASTLLYGPNEKLFF,TGTGCCAGCACCCTCCTATACGGCCCTAATGAAAAACTGTTTTTT
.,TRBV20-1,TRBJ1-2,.,CSTGRNYGYTF,TGCAGTACGGGGCGGAATTATGGCTACACCTTC
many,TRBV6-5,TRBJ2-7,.,CASSYRWSSYEQYF,TGTGCCAGCAGTTACAGGTGGAGCTCCTACGAGCAGTACTTC
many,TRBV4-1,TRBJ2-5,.,CASSQEPWGETQYF,TGCGCCAGCAGCCAAGAACCCTGGGGGGAGACCCAGTACTTC
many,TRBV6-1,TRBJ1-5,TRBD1,CASSGPQGTQHF,TGTGCCAGCAGTGGCCCACAGGGGACCCAGCATTTT
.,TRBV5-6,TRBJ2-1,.,CASSLGLSVDNEQFF,TGTGCCAGCAGCCTGGGACTTAGCGTCGACAATGAGCAGTTCTTC
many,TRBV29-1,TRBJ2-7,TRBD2,CSADLGLAGSYEQYF,TGCAGCGCCGACTTGGGACTAGCGGGATCCTACGAGCAGTACTTC
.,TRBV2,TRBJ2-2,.,CASTVTPTNTGELFF,TGTGCCAGCACCGTGACACCTACGAACACCGGGGAGCTGTTTTTT
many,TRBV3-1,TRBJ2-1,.,CASSQVRTGEQFF,TGTGCCAGCAGCCAAGTGCGGACGGGTGAGCAGTTCTTC
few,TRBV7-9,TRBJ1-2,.,CASSLARTTGYDYTF,TGTGCCAGCAGCTTAGCTCGGACCACAGGGTATGACTACACCTTC
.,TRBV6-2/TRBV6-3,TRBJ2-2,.,CASSPRETGNTGELFF,TGTGCCAGTTCCCCCCGTGAGACAGGGAACACCGGGGAGCTGTTTTTT
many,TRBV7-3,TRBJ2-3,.,CASSLHQGGTDTQYF,TGTGCCAGCAGCTTACATCAGGGTGGGACAGATACGCAGTATTTT
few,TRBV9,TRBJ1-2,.,CASGGANYGYTF,TGTGCCAGCGGGGGGGCTAACTATGGCTACACCTTC
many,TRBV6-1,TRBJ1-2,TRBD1,CASMPDRGGYGYTF,TGTGCCAGCATGCCAGACAGGGGAGGCTATGGCTACACCTTC
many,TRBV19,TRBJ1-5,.,CASTGKGKGKGNQPQHF,TGTGCCAGTACCGGCAAGGGGAAAGGGAAGGGCAATCAGCCCCAGCATTTT
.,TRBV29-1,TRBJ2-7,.,CSVVPGVAEQYF,TGCAGCGTTGTTCCGGGAGTCGCCGAGCAGTACTTC
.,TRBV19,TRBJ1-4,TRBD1,CASTPTGGNEKLFF,TGTGCCAGTACCCCGACAGGGGGCAACGAAAAACTGTTTTTT
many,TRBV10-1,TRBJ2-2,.,CASRASRGGELFF,TGCGCCAGCAGAGCCAGCCGCGGCGGGGAGCTGTTTTTT
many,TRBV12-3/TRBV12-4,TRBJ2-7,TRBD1,CASSLRQGSNEQYF,TGTGCCAGCAGTTTGAGACAGGGGAGCAACGAGCAGTACTTC
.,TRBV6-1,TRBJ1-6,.,CASSDRDTGIEGFNSPLHF,TGTGCCAGCAGTGACCGGGACACGGGAATCGAGGGCTTTAATTCACCCCTCCACTTT
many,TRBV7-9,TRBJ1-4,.,CASTSPARGYEKLFF,TGTGCCAGCACCTCTCCTGCCAGGGGATATGAAAAACTGTTTTTT
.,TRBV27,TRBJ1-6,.,CASSLIRGNSPLHF,TGTGCCAGCAGTTTAATTAGGGGAAATTCACCCCTCCACTTT
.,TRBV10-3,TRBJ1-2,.,CAISAAGASGTF,TGTGCCATCAGTGCCGCGGGGGCCTCGGGGACCTTC
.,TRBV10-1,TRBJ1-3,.,CAIRGTGTRYSGNTIYF,TGTGCCATCAGGGGAACAGGGACCCGCTACTCTGGAAACACCATATATTTT
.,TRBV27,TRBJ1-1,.,CTSSQGGNTEAFF,TGTACCAGCAGCCAGGGCGGGAACACTGAAGCTTTCTTT
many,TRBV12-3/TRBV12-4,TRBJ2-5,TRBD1,CASSSPGGGRETQYF,TGTGCCAGCAGTTCCCCAGGGGGCGGCAGAGAGACCCAGTACTTC
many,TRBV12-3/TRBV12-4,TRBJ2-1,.,CASSSAGGGNNEQFF,TGTGCCAGCAGTTCTGCTGGAGGAGGGAACAATGAGCAGTTCTTC
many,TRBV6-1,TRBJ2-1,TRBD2,CASSSPAGGTYNEQFF,TGTGCCAGCAGTTCGCCAGCGGGAGGGACCTACAATGAGCAGTTCTTC
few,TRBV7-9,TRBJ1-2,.,CASSLAQGDNYGYAF,TGTGCCAGCAGCTTAGCACAGGGCGATAACTATGGCTACGCCTTC
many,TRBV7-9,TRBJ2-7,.,CASSLDRVSYEQYF,TGTGCCAGCAGCTTAGACAGGGTCTCCTACGAGCAGTACTTC
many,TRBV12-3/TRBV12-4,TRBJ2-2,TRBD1,CASSLVATGGTGELFF,TGTGCCAGCAGTTTAGTAGCGACAGGGGGGACCGGGGAGCTGTTTTTT
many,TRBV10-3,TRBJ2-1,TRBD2,CAISRAGNNEQFF,TGTGCCATCAGTCGAGCGGGAAACAATGAGCAGTTCTTC
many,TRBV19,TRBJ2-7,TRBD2,CASSRSSGGTYEQYF,TGTGCCAGTAGTAGGTCTAGCGGGGGGACCTACGAGCAGTACTTC
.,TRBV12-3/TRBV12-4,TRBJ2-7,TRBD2,CASSHQILAGTYEQYF,TGTGCCAGCAGTCATCAAATACTAGCGGGGACCTACGAGCAGTACTTC
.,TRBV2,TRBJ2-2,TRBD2,CASSERGVVDTGELFF,TGTGCCAGCAGTGAACGGGGGGTCGTTGACACCGGGGAGCTGTTTTTT
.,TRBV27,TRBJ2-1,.,CASRRGRGSYNEQFF,TGTGCCAGCAGGAGGGGCAGGGGCTCCTACAATGAGCAGTTCTTC
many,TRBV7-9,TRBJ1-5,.,CASSLADGLYSNQPQHF,TGTGCCAGCAGCTTAGCGGACGGACTTTATAGCAATCAGCCCCAGCATTTT
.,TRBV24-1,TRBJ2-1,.,CATSDSDLPREQFF,TGTGCCACCAGTGATTCCGATTTGCCACGGGAGCAGTTCTTC
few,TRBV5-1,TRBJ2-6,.,CASSLGYYSGANVLTF,TGCGCCAGCAGCTTGGGTTACTACTCTGGGGCCAACGTCCTGACTTTC
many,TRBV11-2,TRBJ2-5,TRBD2,CASRIPGGQETQYF,TGTGCCAGCAGGATCCCGGGGGGACAAGAGACCCAGTACTTC
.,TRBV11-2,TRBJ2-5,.,CASSSPYGVGETQYF,TGTGCCAGCAGCTCACCTTATGGGGTGGGGGAGACCCAGTACTTC
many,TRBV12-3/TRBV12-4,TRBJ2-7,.,CASSFQRNEQYF,TGTGCCAGCAGTTTTCAACGGAACGAGCAGTACTTC
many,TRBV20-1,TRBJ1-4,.,CSARLNEKLFF,TGCAGTGCTAGACTTAATGAAAAACTGTTTTTT
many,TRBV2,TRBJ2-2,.,CASSTGDSGELFF,TGTGCCAGCAGTACCGGGGATTCTGGGGAGCTGTTTTTT
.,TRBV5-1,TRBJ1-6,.,CASSLASFGSYNSPLHF,TGCGCCAGCAGCTTGGCTTCCTTCGGATCCTATAATTCACCCCTCCACTTT
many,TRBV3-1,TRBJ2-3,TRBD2,CASSLFGTSRADTQYF,TGTGCCAGCAGCCTTTTCGGGACTAGTAGAGCAGATACGCAGTATTTT
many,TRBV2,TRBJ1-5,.,CASDLWGAGNQPQHF,TGTGCCAGTGACCTATGGGGGGCCGGCAATCAGCCCCAGCATTTT
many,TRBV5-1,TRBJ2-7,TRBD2,CASSWGSGLARNEQYF,TGCGCCAGCAGCTGGGGGTCGGGACTAGCTCGCAACGAGCAGTACTTC
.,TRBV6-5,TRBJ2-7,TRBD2,CASSSSGRRQQYF,TGTGCCAGCAGTTCTAGCGGGAGGCGGCAGCAGTACTTC
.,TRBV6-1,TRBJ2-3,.,CASRVLLSTDTQYF,TGTGCCAGCAGGGTCCTACTTAGCACAGATACGCAGTATTTT
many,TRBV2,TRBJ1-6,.,CASSVTEINSPLHF,TGTGCCAGCAGTGTGACAGAAATTAATTCACCCCTCCACTTT